The T cell receptor beta chain described here comes from a study of blood T cell repertoires in COVID-19. Clones were read by immunoSEQ multiplex PCR, and TCRdb kept only the in-frame ones, dropping some. Altogether approximately 240,000 clones are present, 87% being singletons, with the ten largest covering about 12%. This clonotype was obtained from a woman between 18 and 29 years old who had recovered from COVID-19. Sequencing was carried out using peripheral blood.

The CDR3 DNA follows: TGTGCCACCAGTGTCCTTCCCCCGGGACAGAACAATGAGCAGTTCTTC. It translates to CATSVLPPGQNNEQFF. The chain uses TRBV24-1 and TRBJ2-1; 7 nucleotides align to TRBD1. Germline CDR1 reads KGHDR; CDR2 reads SFDVKD. This CDR3 is built from 16 residues. V dropped 5 bases and J dropped 5; count of bases not matched to a gene: 11.